Each of the 14 T cell receptor beta chains below was sequenced from the same sample in a study of PD-1 blockade in classical Hodgkin lymphoma. Sequencing used immunoSEQ multiplex PCR; TCRdb keeps in-frame clones, though not all of them. The repertoire includes about 9,000 clones, roughly four fifths of them detected once, and 12% sits in the top ten. Each patient experienced a relapse that followed autologous stem cell transplantation, and brentuximab vedotin exposure varied. It was by magnetic negative selection that CD4+ T cells were purified from thawed PBMCs. Sequenced here: CD4+ T cells from blood, sampled at baseline. All receptors come from a human donor with classical Hodgkin lymphoma.

The CDR3 region has the DNA TGCAGTGCTGGCCGGAGTGAAGCTTTCTTT. Encoded protein: CSAGRSEAFF. The chain uses TRBV20-1 and TRBJ1-1; D remains unclear. This CDR3 region has 10 residues. V was pared by 5 bases and J by 7 bases, with 8 bases between. CDR1 and CDR2 from the germline V gene are DFQATT and SNEGSKA (reference sequence).

The gene calls are TRBV5-4 and TRBJ1-2; 7 bases fit TRBD1. CDR1 and CDR2 (germline): SGHNT, YYREEE (reference sequence). The junction had 2 bases not matched to a gene; V was cut back by 4 bases and J by 2 bases. The CDR3 runs to 13 residues. This chain's CDR3 is CASSTGQNYGYTF. The CDR3 DNA follows: TGTGCCAGCAGCACGGGACAGAACTATGGCTACACCTTC.

The CDR3 bases are TGTGCCAGCTCACCCCGGATCACAGATACGCAGTATTTT. Protein: CASSPRITDTQYF. This chain connects TRBV18 to TRBJ2-3; unclear D gene. The length of the CDR3 is 13 residues. Germline CDR1 reads KGHSH; CDR2 reads LQKENI. V shed 3 bases and J shed 2 bases, with 6 bases lying between them.

The chain employs TRBV7-6 and TRBJ2-3; D gene uncertain. Trimming left V 5 bases short and J 1 base short, with 4 bases between. The CDR3 is made up of 12 amino acids. From germline, CDR1 is SGHVS and CDR2 FNYEAQ. Here the CDR3 DNA reads TGTGCCAGCAGCCGGGGCACAGATACGCAGTATTTT. This encodes CASSRGTDTQYF.

The rearrangement uses TRBV7-2 and TRBJ1-5; TRBD1 matches at 8 bases. Germline CDR1 is SGHTA and CDR2 is FQGNSA. V shed 5 bases, J shed 5 bases, and the junction held 5 bases outside the gene matches. This CDR3 contains 14 residues. DNA for the CDR3: TGTGCCAGCAGCCTACAGGGGGGTGATCAGCCCCAGCATTTT. Translated: CASSLQGGDQPQHF.

The V and J genes are TRBV30 and TRBJ1-4; 7 nucleotides match TRBD1. The CDR3 covers 15 residues. The germline gives CDR1 GTSNPN, CDR2 SVGIG (reference sequence). J was trimmed by 5 bases and V by 3 bases; bases with no gene match: 9. The CDR3 protein is CAWSAGTAKNEKLFF. The CDR3 DNA is TGTGCCTGGAGCGCCGGGACAGCCAAAAATGAAAAACTGTTTTTT.

The chain employs TRBV9 and TRBJ2-7; D gene uncertain. Deletions cut 0 bases from V and 2 bases from J, with 9 bases between. The CDR3 is 14 residues long. The germline V gene has CDR1 SGDLS and CDR2 YYNGEE. CDR3 coding DNA: TGTGCCAGCAGCGTAGGCAGAGACCCCTACGAGCAGTACTTC. It translates to CASSVGRDPYEQYF.

Written as DNA, the CDR3 is TGTGCCAGTAGTACCACTAGACAAGATACGCAGTATTTT. Encoded protein: CASSTTRQDTQYF. The rearrangement links TRBV19 to TRBJ2-3; maybe TRBD2 (5 bases). The V end was cut by 4 bases, the J end by 5 bases, with 10 bases between. The V gene's germline CDR1 is LNHDA and CDR2 SQIVND (reference sequence). The CDR3 has 13 amino acids.

The genes are TRBV19 and TRBJ2-2; 7 nucleotides agree with TRBD2. V was clipped by 3 bases and J by 4 bases; unmatched bases: 8. The CDR3 is 16 amino acids. CDR1 and CDR2 from the germline V gene are LNHDA and SQIVND (reference sequence). CDR3 sequence reads: CASSIRAGVSTGELFF. Here the CDR3 DNA reads TGTGCCAGTAGTATTAGGGCGGGAGTAAGCACCGGGGAGCTGTTTTTT.

V gene TRBV6-6 combines with J gene TRBJ2-3; 8 nucleotides align to TRBD1. Germline-derived CDR1 and CDR2 are MNHNY and SVGAGI (reference sequence). V lost 5 bases and J lost 1; bases outside the gene matches: 5. The CDR3 has 15 residues. Here the CDR3 DNA reads TGTGCCAGCAGTCCGACAGGGGCAGGCACAGATACGCAGTATTTT. Its protein is CASSPTGAGTDTQYF.

The CDR3 DNA follows: TGCGCCAGCAGCTTGGAGCCCCTCGAGCAGTACTTC. Its translation is CASSLEPLEQYF. The J gene is TRBJ2-7, the V gene TRBV5-1; D not certain. V was pared by 0 bases and J by 6 bases, with 7 bases between. Germline values: CDR1 SGHRS, CDR2 YFSETQ. The length of the CDR3 is 12 residues.

The gene calls are TRBV5-6 and TRBJ1-1, with unresolved D. CDR3 length: 14 amino acids. Looked up from germline, CDR1 is SGHDT and CDR2 is YYEEEE. V lost 4 bases, J lost 1 base, and 11 bases lay in between. CDR3: CASSLQLSNTEAFF. The CDR3 region has the DNA TGTGCCAGCAGCCTACAGCTTTCGAACACTGAAGCTTTCTTT.

The rearrangement uses TRBV10-2 and TRBJ2-3; D may be TRBD1 (7 bases). CDR1 and CDR2 (germline): WSHSY, SAAADI. Trimming pared 0 bases from V and 3 bases from J, leaving 13 bases between. The CDR3 contains 16 residues. This CDR3 reads CASSESRQGGTDTQYF. CDR3 coding DNA: TGCGCCAGCAGTGAGTCGCGGCAGGGGGGAACAGATACGCAGTATTTT.

This clone appeared a single time. This chain connects TRBV5-1 to TRBJ2-2; 7 nucleotides match TRBD1. Germline CDR1 reads SGHRS; CDR2 reads YFSETQ. The junction had 9 bases not matched to a gene; V was cut back by 0 bases and J by 7 bases. This CDR3 has 16 amino acids. The DNA for the CDR3 is TGCGCCAGCAGCTTGGAAACAGGGGTTGGGATCGGGGAGCTGTTTTTT. Encoded protein: CASSLETGVGIGELFF.